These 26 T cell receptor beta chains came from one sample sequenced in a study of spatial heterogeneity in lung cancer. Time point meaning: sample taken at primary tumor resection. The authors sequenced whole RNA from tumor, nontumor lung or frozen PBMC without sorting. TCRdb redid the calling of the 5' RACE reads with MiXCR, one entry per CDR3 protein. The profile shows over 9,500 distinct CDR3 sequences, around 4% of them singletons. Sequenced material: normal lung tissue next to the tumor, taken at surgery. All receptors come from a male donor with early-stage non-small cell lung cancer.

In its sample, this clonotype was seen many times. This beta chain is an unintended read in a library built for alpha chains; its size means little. The CDR3 DNA sequence: TGTGCCAGCAGCCAAGATTCCGATCGGACGCAGTATTTT. This gives the protein CASSQDSDRTQYF. J is TRBJ2-3 and V is TRBV3-1; no clear D. Trimming shortened V by 0 bases and J by 9 bases, and 10 bases separated the two germline ends. Germline lookup yields CDR1 LGHDT and CDR2 YNNKEL (reference sequence). The CDR3 loop spans 13 amino acids.

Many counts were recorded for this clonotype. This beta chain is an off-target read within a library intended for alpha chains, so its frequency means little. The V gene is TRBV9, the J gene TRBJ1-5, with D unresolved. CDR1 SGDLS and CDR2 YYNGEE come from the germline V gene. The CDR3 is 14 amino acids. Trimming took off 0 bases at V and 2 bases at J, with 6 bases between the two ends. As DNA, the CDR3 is TGTGCCAGCAGCGTAGGTTCTGGCAATCAGCCCCAGCATTTT. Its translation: CASSVGSGNQPQHF.

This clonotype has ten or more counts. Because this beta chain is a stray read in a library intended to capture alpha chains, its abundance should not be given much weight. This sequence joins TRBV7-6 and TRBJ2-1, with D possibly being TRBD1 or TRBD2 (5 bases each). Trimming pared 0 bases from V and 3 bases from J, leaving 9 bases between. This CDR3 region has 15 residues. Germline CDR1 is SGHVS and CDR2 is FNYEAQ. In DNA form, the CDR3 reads TGTGCCAGCAGCTTAGCGGGACGGGACTACAATGAGCAGTTCTTC. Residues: CASSLAGRDYNEQFF.

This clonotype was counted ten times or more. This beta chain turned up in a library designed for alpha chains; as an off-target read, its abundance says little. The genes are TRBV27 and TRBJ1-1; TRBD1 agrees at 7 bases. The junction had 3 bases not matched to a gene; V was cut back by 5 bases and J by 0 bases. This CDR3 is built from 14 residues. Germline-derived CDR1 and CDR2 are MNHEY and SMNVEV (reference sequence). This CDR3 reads CASSVQGMNTEAFF. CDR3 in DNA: TGTGCCAGCAGTGTACAGGGGATGAACACTGAAGCTTTCTTT.

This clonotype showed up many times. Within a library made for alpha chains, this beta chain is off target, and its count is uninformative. The CDR3 loop reads CSARGQGDSSNQPQHF. In DNA, the CDR3 is TGCAGTGCTAGAGGTCAGGGAGATTCCAGCAATCAGCCCCAGCATTTT. The rearrangement uses TRBV20-1 and TRBJ1-5, with D possibly TRBD1 on 5 matching bases. The ends were cut back, 1 base at V and 1 base at J, with 14 bases in the middle. Germline V gives CDR1 DFQATT, CDR2 SNEGSKA (reference sequence). This CDR3 contains 16 residues.

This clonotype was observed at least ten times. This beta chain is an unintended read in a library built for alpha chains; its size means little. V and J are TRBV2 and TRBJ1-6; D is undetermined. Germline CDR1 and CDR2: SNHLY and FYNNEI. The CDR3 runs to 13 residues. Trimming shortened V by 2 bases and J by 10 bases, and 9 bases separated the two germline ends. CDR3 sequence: CASSESIRSPLHF. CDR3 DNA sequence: TGTGCCAGCAGTGAATCAATCAGATCACCCCTCCACTTT.

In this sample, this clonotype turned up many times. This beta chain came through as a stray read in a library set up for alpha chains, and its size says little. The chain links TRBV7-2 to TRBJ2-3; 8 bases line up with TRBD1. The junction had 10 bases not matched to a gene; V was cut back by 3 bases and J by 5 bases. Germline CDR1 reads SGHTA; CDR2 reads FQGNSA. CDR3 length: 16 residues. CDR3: CASSFGQGAIGDTQYF. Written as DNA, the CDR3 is TGTGCCAGCAGCTTCGGTCAGGGGGCTATCGGAGATACGCAGTATTTT. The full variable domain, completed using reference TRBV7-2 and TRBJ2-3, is GAGVSQSPSNKVTEKGKDVELRCDPISGHTALYWYRQSLGQGLEFLIYFQGNSAPDKSGLPSDRFSAERTGGSVSTLTIQRTQQEDSAVYLCASSFGQGAIGDTQYFGPGTRLTVL.

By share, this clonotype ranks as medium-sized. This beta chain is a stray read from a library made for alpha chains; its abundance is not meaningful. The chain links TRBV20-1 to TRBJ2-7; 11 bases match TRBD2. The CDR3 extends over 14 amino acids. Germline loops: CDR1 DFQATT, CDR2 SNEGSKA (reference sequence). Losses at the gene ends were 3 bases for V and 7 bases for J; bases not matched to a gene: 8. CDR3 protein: CSASSGRASGEQYF. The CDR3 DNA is TGCAGTGCTAGTAGCGGGAGGGCCTCGGGGGAGCAGTACTTC.

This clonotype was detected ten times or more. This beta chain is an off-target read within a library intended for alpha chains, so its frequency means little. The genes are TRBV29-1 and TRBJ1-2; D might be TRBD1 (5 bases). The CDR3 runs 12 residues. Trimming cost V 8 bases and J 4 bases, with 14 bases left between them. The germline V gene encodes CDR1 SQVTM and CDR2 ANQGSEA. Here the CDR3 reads CSIGTAVYGYTF. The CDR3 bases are TGCAGCATCGGGACGGCAGTCTATGGCTACACCTTC.

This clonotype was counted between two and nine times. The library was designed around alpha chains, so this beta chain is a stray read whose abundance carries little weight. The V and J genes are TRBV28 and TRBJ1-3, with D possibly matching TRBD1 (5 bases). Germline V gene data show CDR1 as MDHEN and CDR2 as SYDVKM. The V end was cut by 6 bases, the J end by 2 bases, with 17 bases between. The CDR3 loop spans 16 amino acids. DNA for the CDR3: TGTGCCAGCAGCTATGGGGGAGCGGGGACTGGAAACACCATATATTTT. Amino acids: CASSYGGAGTGNTIYF.

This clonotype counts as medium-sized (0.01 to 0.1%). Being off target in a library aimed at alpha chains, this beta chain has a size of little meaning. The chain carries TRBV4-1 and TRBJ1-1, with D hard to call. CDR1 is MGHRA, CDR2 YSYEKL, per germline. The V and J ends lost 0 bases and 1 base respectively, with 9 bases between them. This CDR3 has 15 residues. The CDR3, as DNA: TGCGCCAGCAGCCAAGAAGAACGAGGGAACACTGAAGCTTTCTTT. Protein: CASSQEERGNTEAFF.

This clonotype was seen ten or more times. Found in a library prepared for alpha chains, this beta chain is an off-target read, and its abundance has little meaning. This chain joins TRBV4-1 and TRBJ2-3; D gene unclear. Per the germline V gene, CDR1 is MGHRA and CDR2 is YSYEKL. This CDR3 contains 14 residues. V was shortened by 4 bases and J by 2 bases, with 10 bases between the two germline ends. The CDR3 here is CASSPLRDTDTQYF. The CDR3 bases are TGCGCCAGCAGCCCTCTTAGGGACACAGATACGCAGTATTTT.

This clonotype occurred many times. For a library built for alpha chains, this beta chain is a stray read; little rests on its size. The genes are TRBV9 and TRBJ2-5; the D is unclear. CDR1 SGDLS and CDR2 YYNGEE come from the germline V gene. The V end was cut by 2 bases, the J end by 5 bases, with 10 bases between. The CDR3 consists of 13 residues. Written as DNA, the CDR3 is TGTGCCAGCAGCGTCGGTTATCGGGAGACCCAGTACTTC. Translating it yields CASSVGYRETQYF.

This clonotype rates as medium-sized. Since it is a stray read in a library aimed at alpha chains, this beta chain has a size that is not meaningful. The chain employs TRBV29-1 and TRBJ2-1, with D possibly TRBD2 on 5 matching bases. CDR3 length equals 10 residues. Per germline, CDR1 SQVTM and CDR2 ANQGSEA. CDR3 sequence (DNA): TGCACCGCATCCGAGGGTGAGCAGTTCTTC. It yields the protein CTASEGEQFF.

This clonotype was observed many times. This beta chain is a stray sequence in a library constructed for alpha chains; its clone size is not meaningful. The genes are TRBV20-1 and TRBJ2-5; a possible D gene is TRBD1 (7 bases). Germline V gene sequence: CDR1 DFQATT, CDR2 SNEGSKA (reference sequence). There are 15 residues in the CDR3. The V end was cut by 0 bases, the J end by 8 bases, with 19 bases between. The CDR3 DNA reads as TGCAGTGCTAGAGAGGGGCAGGGGGGTTCGCAAACCCAGTACTTC. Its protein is CSAREGQGGSQTQYF.

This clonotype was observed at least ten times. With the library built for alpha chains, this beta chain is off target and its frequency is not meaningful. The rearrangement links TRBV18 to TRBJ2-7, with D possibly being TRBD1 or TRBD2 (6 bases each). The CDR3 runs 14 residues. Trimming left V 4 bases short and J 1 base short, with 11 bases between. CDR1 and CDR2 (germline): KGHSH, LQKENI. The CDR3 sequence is CASSHGGESYEQYF. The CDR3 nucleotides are TGTGCCAGCTCACACGGGGGCGAGTCCTACGAGCAGTACTTC.

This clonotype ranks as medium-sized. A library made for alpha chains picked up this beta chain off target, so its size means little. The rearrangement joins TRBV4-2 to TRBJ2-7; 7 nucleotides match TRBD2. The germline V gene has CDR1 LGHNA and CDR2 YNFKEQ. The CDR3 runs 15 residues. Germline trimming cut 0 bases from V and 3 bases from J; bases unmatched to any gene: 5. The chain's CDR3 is CASSQEAGRYYEQYF. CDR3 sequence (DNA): TGTGCCAGCAGCCAAGAAGCGGGACGATACTACGAGCAGTACTTC.

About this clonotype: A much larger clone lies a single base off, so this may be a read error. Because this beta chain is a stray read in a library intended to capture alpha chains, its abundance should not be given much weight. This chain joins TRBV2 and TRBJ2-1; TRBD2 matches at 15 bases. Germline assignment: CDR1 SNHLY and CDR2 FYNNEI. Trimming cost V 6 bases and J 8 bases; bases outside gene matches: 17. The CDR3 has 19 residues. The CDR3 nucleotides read TGTGCCAGCAGGGCAGGACTAGCGGGAGGGCCGTCCCCGAGCCATGAGCAGTTCTTC. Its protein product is CASRAGLAGGPSPSHEQFF.

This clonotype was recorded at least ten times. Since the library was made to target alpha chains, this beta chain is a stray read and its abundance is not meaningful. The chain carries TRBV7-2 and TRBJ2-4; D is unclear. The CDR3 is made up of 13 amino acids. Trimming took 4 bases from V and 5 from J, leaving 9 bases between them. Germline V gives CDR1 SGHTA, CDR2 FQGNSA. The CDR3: CASSSYLENIQYF. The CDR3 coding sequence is TGTGCCAGCAGCTCGTATCTTGAAAACATTCAGTACTTC.

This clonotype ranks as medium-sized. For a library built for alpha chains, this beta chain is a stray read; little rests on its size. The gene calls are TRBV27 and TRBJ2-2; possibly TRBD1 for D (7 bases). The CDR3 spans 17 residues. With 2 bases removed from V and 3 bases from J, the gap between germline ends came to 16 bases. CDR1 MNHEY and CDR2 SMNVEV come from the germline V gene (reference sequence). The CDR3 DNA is TGTGCCAGCAGTTTAAAAGGAGGGGGCCGGGACACCGGGGAGCTGTTTTTT. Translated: CASSLKGGGRDTGELFF.

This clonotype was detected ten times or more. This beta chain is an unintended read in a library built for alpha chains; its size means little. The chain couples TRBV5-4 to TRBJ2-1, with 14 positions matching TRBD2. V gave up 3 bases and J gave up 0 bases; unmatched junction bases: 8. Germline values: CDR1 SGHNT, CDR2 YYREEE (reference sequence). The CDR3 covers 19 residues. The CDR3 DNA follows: TGTGCCAGCAGCTCGACTAGCGGGAGGGCCCTGAGCTCCTACAATGAGCAGTTCTTC. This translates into CASSSTSGRALSSYNEQFF.

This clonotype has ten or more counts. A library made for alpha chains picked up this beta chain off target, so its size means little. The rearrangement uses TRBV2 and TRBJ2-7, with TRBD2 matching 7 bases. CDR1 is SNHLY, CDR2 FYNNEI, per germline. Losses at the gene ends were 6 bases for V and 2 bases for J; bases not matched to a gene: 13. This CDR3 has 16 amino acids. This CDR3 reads CASSPDQLALAYEQYF. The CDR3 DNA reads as TGTGCCAGCAGCCCGGACCAACTAGCGCTGGCCTACGAGCAGTACTTC.

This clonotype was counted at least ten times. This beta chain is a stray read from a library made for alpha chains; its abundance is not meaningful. DNA of the CDR3: TGCGCCAGCAGCCCGGTCGTAGCGGGACGCTACAATGAGCAGTTCTTC. This gives the protein CASSPVVAGRYNEQFF. The rearrangement uses TRBV5-1 and TRBJ2-1, with 8 bases identical to TRBD2. Germline lookup yields CDR1 SGHRS and CDR2 YFSETQ. The CDR3 is 16 residues long. V was clipped by 4 bases and J by 3 bases; unmatched bases: 9.

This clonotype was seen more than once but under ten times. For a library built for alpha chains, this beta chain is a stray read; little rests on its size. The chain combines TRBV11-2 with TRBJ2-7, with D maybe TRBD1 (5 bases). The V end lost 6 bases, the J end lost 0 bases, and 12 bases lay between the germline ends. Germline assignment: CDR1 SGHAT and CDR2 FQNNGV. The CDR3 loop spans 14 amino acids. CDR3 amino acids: CASSSGFSSYEQYF. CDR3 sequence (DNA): TGTGCCAGCAGTTCAGGGTTCAGCTCCTACGAGCAGTACTTC.

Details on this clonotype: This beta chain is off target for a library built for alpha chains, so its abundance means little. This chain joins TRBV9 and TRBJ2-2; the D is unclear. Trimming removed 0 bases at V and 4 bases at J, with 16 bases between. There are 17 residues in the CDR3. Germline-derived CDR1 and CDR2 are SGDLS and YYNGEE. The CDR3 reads CASSVATRGTGTGELFF. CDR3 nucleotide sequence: TGTGCCAGCAGCGTAGCTACTCGTGGAACTGGCACCGGGGAGCTGTTTTTT.

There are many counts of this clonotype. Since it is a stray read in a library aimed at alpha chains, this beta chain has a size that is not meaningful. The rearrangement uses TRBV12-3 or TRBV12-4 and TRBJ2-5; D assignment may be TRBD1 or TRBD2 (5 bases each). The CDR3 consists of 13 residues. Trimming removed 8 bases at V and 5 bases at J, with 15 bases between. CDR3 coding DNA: TGTGCCAGCCAACCTCGAGGGGCGGAGACCCAGTACTTC. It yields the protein CASQPRGAETQYF.